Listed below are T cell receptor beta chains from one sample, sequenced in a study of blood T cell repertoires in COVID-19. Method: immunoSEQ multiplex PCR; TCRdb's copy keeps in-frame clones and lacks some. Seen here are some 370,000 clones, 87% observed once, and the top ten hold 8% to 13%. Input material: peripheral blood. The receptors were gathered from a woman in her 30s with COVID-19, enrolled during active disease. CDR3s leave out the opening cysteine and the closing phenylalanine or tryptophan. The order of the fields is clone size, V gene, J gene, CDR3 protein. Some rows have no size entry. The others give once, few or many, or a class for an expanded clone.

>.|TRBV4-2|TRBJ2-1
ASSQEGGLAGDNEQF
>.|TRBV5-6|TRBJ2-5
ASSLAASGGIQETQY
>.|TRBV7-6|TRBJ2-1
ASSYTGAPGQNEQF
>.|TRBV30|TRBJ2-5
AWSAQIQETQY
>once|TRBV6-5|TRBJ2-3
ASRSGTSSDTQY
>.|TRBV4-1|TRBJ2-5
ASSRSSGTGGQETQY
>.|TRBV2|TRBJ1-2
ASSRGGYT
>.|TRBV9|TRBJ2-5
ASSVAWTGSMETQY
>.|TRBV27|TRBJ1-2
ASSLVAQGSYGYT
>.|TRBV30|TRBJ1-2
ASDDRRSNYGYT
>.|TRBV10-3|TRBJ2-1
AISQGSYNEQF
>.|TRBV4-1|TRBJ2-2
ASSPGQGKTGELF
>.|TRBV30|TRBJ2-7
AWSVGDRYEQY
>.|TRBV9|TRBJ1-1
ASSSDRQGLRTEAF
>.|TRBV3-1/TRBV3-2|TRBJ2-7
ASSQGASGLYEQY
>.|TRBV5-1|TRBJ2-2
ASSIGTANTGELF
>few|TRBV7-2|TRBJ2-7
ASSLVVKTYEQY
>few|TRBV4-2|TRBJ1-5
ASSQEAVSNQPQH
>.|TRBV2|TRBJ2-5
ASSDGETQY
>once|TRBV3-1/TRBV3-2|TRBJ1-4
ASSQVSGKLF
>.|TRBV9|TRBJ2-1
ASSVGDSTYNEQF
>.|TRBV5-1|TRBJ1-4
ASSLLTGSNEKLF
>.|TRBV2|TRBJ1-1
ASRIQGIGDTEAF
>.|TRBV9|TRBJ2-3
ASSVAGGGGTDTQY
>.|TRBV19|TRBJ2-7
AIQGKPYEQY
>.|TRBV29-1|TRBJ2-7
SVALVQTTYEQY
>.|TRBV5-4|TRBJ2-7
ASSLDLGVYEQY
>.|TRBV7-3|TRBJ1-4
ASSLDRANEKLF
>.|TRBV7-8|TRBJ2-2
ASSQTASAGELF
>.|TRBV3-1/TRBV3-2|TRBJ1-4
ASSQRQGQNEKLF
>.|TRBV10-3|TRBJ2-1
AIRPDRVDEQF
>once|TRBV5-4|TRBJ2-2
ASSRTGNTGELF
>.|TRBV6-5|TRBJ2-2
ASRQEGNTGELF
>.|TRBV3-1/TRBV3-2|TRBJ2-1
ASSQGTAAYNEQF
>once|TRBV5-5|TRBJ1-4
ASSSGAYNEKLF
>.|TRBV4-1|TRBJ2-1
ASSQIQRGLAGPYNEQF
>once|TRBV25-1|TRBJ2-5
ASSVFDAASPVKETQY
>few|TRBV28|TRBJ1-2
ASSTATGVYGYT
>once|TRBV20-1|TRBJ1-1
SARGSTEAF
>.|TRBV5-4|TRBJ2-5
ASSSLAPTQETQY
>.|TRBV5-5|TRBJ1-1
ASSLVGGDTEAF
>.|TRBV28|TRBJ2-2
ASSSGSFGELF
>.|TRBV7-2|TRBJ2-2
ASSLPGQLDTGELF
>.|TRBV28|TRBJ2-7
ASSLPGYPYEQY
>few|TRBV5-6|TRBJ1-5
ASSQFNQPQH
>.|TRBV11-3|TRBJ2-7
ASSLEGRIYEQY
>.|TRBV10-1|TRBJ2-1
ASRASGREEQF
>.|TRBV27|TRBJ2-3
ASSLRQTDTQY
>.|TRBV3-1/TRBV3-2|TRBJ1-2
ASSQLTADGYT
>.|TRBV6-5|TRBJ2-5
ASSRAAGGETQY
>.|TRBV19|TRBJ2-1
ASSMGSFASLMGGLVEQF
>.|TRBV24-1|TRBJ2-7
ATSALGTSGDYEQY
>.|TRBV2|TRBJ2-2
ASRALQGVGELF
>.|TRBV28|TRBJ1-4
ASSLHETGGLSANEKLF
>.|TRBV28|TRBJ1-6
ASRRQVNNSPLH
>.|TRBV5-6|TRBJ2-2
ASSFILTGELF
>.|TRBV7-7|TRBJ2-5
ASSLGFSGTGETQY
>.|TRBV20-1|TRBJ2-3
TCLNTDTQY
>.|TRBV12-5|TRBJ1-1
ASGLVLGGNTEAF
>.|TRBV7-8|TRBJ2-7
ASSLVAAYIPYEQY